Each of the 15 T cell receptor beta chains below was sequenced from the same sample in a study of shared clonotypes between healthy human individuals. The data were produced by immunoSEQ multiplex PCR, yet TCRdb's version contains in-frame clones alone and is incomplete. Of about 1 million clones in the sample, about 70% are singletons; the top ten hold about 1.5%. Specimen: memory CD4+ T cells sorted from blood. Subset in this sample: CD45RA-negative fraction. All receptors derive from a man aged 18 to 29 in good health.

This chain joins TRBV5-4 and TRBJ1-2; maybe TRBD1 (6 bases). CDR1 is SGHNT and CDR2 is YYREEE in the germline V gene (reference sequence). The V end lost 4 bases, the J end lost 7 bases, and 20 bases lay between the germline ends. This CDR3 is built from 15 residues. DNA for the CDR3: TGTGCCAGCAGCGACAAACAGGGTAGAGGGATTGGCTACACCTTC. It is translated as CASSDKQGRGIGYTF.

The chain uses TRBV7-8 and TRBJ2-7; 10 bases agree with TRBD2. CDR1 and CDR2 (germline): SGHVS, FQNEAQ. V was pared by 0 bases and J by 0 bases, with 11 bases of the junction left unmatched. The CDR3 sequence is 19 residues long. CDR3 DNA sequence: TGTGCCAGCAGCTTAGCGCGGGGTAGCGGGGGGATCAGCTCCTACGAGCAGTACTTC. Translation gives CASSLARGSGGISSYEQYF.

This clone was detected once. The J gene is TRBJ2-1, the V gene TRBV5-4, with TRBD2 matching 14 bases. J gave up 3 bases and V 3 bases, and 2 bases lay outside the gene matches. Germline V CDR1 and CDR2: SGHNT, YYREEE (reference sequence). CDR3 size: 16 residues. The DNA of the CDR3 is TGTGCCAGCAGCTGGGGACTAGCGGGGGACTACAATGAGCAGTTCTTC. It encodes CASSWGLAGDYNEQFF. The full variable domain, in which reference TRBV5-4 and TRBJ2-1 provide the parts outside the CDR3, is ETGVTQSPTHLIKTRGQQVTLRCSSQSGHNTVSWYQQALGQGPQFIFQYYREEENGRGNFPPRFSGLQFPNYSSELNVNALELDDSALYLCASSWGLAGDYNEQFFGPGTRLTVL.

The gene calls are TRBV5-6 and TRBJ2-5; 9 bases are shared with TRBD1. The CDR3 has 13 amino acids. With V trimmed by 4 bases and J by 5 bases, 3 bases remained unmatched. Germline assignment: CDR1 SGHDT and CDR2 YYEEEE. Here the CDR3 DNA reads TGTGCCAGCAGCGGACAGGGGCTTGAGACCCAGTACTTC. Translation: CASSGQGLETQYF.

The chain joins TRBV10-1 to TRBJ2-7; weak D call: TRBD2 (6 bases). V was pared by 4 bases and J by 4 bases, with 8 bases between. Germline values: CDR1 WNHNN, CDR2 SYGVQD (reference sequence). The CDR3 is made up of 12 amino acids. CDR3 DNA sequence: TGCGCCAGCAGTGCGGGAGCTTACGAGCAGTACTTC. This encodes CASSAGAYEQYF.

V gene TRBV10-1 combines with J gene TRBJ2-2, with D uncertain. Trimming took 7 bases from V and 1 from J, leaving 10 bases between them. The V gene's germline CDR1 is WNHNN and CDR2 SYGVQD (reference sequence). The CDR3 covers 14 residues. CDR3 loop: CASTPDQNTGELFF. The DNA for the CDR3 is TGCGCCAGCACCCCGGACCAGAACACCGGGGAGCTGTTTTTT.

The CDR3 reads CASKLAGGDTGELFF. The CDR3 nucleotides read TGTGCCAGCAAACTAGCGGGAGGCGACACCGGGGAGCTGTTTTTT. The chain combines TRBV6-7 with TRBJ2-2; TRBD2 aligns across 12 bases. TRBV6-7 is labeled an ORF, and its function is uncertain. The CDR3 runs 15 residues. J lost 3 bases, V lost 7 bases, and 3 bases had no gene match.

In this sample, this clone turned up a few times. The chain couples TRBV19 to TRBJ1-2, with 9 nucleotides matching TRBD1. The CDR3 has 14 amino acids. Germline CDR1 LNHDA, CDR2 SQIVND (reference sequence). J gave up 7 bases and V 7 bases, and 10 bases lay outside the gene matches. The CDR3 region is CASKGGQGLAGYTF. Written as DNA, the CDR3 is TGTGCCAGTAAGGGAGGACAGGGGTTGGCTGGCTACACCTTC.

V is TRBV6-6 and J is TRBJ2-2; D uncertain. Germline loops: CDR1 MNHNY, CDR2 SVGAGI (reference sequence). V shed 0 bases and J shed 6 bases, with 2 bases lying between them. The CDR3 contains 12 residues. The CDR3 is CASSYSAGELFF. As DNA, the CDR3 is TGTGCCAGCAGTTACTCGGCCGGGGAGCTGTTTTTT.

The J gene is TRBJ1-6, the V gene TRBV5-1; the D gene is possibly TRBD1 (5 bases). V was trimmed by 2 bases and J by 7 bases, leaving 10 bases between them. This CDR3 is 14 amino acids long. The germline V gene has CDR1 SGHRS and CDR2 YFSETQ. The CDR3 region is CASSFGAENSPLHF. The CDR3 bases are TGCGCCAGCAGCTTTGGGGCAGAGAATTCACCCCTCCACTTT.

This chain links TRBV6-1 with TRBJ2-7; weak D call: TRBD1 (6 bases). Germline values: CDR1 MNHNS, CDR2 SASEGT. The V end was cut by 0 bases, the J end by 3 bases, with 12 bases between. The CDR3 is 15 amino acids. CDR3 region: CASSEAEDRGYEQYF. The CDR3 nucleotides are TGTGCCAGCAGTGAAGCGGAGGACAGAGGCTACGAGCAGTACTTC.

The rearrangement joins TRBV7-9 to TRBJ1-6; unclear D gene. Deletions cut 5 bases from V and 7 bases from J, with 15 bases between. Germline V lookup: CDR1 SEHNR, CDR2 FQNEAQ (reference sequence). CDR3 length: 15 amino acids. This chain's CDR3 is CASSPRRAGNSPLHF. The CDR3 DNA follows: TGTGCCAGCAGCCCCCGGCGAGCGGGAAATTCACCCCTCCACTTT.

This chain joins TRBV13 and TRBJ1-2, with 7 positions matching TRBD1. Unmatched junction bases numbered 5, after V lost 1 base and J lost 6 bases. Germline loops: CDR1 PRHDT, CDR2 FYEKMQ (reference sequence). CDR3 length: 14 residues. Here the CDR3 reads CASSLVTGLDGYTF. The CDR3 DNA follows: TGTGCCAGCAGCTTAGTGACAGGGTTGGATGGCTACACCTTC.

This chain connects TRBV9 to TRBJ2-2, with 14 bases aligning to TRBD2. Per the germline V gene, CDR1 is SGDLS and CDR2 is YYNGEE. V lost 3 bases, J lost 0 bases, and 4 bases stayed unmatched. This CDR3 is 18 amino acids long. CDR3 sequence: CASSAGTSGGANTGELFF. The DNA for the CDR3 is TGTGCCAGCAGCGCCGGGACTAGCGGGGGAGCGAACACCGGGGAGCTGTTTTTT.

This sequence joins TRBV27 and TRBJ1-1, with D maybe TRBD1 (5 bases). The CDR3 is made up of 15 amino acids. Germline CDR1 is MNHEY and CDR2 is SMNVEV (reference sequence). Trimming shortened V by 7 bases and J by 8 bases, and 23 bases separated the two germline ends. The CDR3 nucleotides are TGTGCCAGCACTCCTGCCCGGGACGGAAAGAAAGAAGCTTTCTTT. It codes for CASTPARDGKKEAFF.